This TCR beta chain was documented in a study of CD4 and CD8 cells across lung adenocarcinoma regions. The patients had localized lung adenocarcinoma, a non-small cell subtype. Germline CDR1 is MNHNS and CDR2 is SASEGT. The CDR3 has 15 amino acids. V lost 9 bases and J lost 5, with 21 bases in between. TCRdb analysed the PCR reads with MiXCR anew, one entry per CDR3 protein. Counted here are approximately 3,000 distinct CDR3 sequences, about three fifths occurring once; the ten biggest clones make up around a sixth. This clonotype was recorded once. Sequenced material: CD4+ T cells from the margin of a lung tumor. The receptor comes from a female donor with lung adenocarcinoma. The CD4 and CD8 labels of this study may be unreliable. The J gene is TRBJ2-3, the V gene TRBV6-1; D may match TRBD1 or TRBD2 (5 bases each). CDR3 DNA: TGTGCCAGGGGGATGGGGGTGGGTGACCAAGATACGCAGTATTTT. Amino acids: CARGMGVGDQDTQYF.